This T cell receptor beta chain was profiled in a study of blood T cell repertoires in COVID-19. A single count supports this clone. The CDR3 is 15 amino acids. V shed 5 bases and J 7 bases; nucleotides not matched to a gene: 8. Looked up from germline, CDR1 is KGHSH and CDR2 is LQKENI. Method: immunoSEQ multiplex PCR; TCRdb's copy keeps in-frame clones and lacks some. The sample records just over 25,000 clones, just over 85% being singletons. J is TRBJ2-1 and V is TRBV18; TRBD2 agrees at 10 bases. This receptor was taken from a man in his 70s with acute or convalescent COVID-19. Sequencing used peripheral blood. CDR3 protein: CASSSSSGRSNEQFF. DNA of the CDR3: TGTGCCAGCTCATCCTCTAGCGGGAGATCAAATGAGCAGTTCTTC.